The source of this T cell receptor (beta chain) is a study of shared clonotypes between healthy human individuals. Positive CCR7 selection of CD45RO-negative cells yielded the naive CD8 cells, and terminally differentiated effector memory CD45RA+ cells were excluded. Donors were healthy HIV-negative adults without recently reported acute infections or vaccinations. This CDR3 has 16 amino acids. Germline CDR1 reads LNHNV; CDR2 reads YYDKDF (reference sequence). Trimming removed 0 bases at V and 3 bases at J, with 12 bases between. In the original workflow: Because ImmunoSEQ provided only junction sequences with no quality scores, the filtering differed. The table came from immunoSEQ multiplex PCR; TCRdb's copy has only in-frame clones and leaves some out. D and trimming were read from the DNA, whereas the V and J calls and clone size are those reported in that table. The sample contains under 1 million clones, nearly 95% of which appear only once.

This TCR was sampled from a man aged 25 to 40 in good health. V and J are TRBV15 and TRBJ1-5; a possible D gene is TRBD1 (5 bases). The sequencing sample was made of naive CD8+ T cells sorted from blood. The CDR3 sequence: CATSRDQGQNNQPQHF. The CDR3, as DNA: TGTGCCACCAGCAGAGATCAAGGACAAAACAATCAGCCCCAGCATTTT.